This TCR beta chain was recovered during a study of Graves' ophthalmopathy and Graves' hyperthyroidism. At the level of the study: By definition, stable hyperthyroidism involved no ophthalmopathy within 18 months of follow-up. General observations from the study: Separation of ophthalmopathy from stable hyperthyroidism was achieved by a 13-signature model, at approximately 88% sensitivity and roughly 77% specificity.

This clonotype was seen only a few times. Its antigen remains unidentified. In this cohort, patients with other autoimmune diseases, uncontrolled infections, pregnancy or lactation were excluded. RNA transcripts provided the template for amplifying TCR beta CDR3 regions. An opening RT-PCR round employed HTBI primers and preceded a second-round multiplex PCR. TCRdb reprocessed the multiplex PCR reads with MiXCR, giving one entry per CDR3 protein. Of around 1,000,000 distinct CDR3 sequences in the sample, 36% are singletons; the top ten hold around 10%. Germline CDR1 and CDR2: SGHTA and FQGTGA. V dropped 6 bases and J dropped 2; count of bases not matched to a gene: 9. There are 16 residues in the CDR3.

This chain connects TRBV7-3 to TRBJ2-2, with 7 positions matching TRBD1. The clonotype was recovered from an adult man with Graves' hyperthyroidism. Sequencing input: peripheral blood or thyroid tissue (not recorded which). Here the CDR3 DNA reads TGTGCCAGCAGACCAATTGACAGGGACAACACCGGGGAGCTGTTTTTT. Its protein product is CASRPIDRDNTGELFF.